Sequencing of this T cell receptor (beta chain) was carried out in a study of Ad26.COV2.S vaccination and SARS-CoV-2 variants. Study background: Once, or twice with 56 days between doses, Ad26.COV2.S was given intramuscularly. Study-level findings and limits: Possible underestimation of total T cell responses by the TCR breadth and depth analyses was noted. For non-spike TCRs, breadth in vaccine recipients resembled that in placebo recipients.

Germline lookup yields CDR1 SGHDT and CDR2 YYEEEE. V was pared by 4 bases and J by 4 bases, with 7 bases of the junction left unmatched. The CDR3 is made up of 16 amino acids. Points on this clone: Antigen: not known.

Sequenced by immunoSEQ multiplex PCR; TCRdb stores in-frame clones only, minus some. In the table there are about 680,000 clones, about 89% of which are singletons. Specified treatment: roughly 20 received Ad26.COV2.S at low or high dose, single or two shots; 5 received placebo; per-sample allocation not given. At day 63 after the first vaccine or placebo injection, samples were drawn. The chain joins TRBV5-6 to TRBJ2-7, with 14 bases that match TRBD2. The sample was peripheral blood, taken in a trial of Ad26.COV2.S vaccine versus placebo. The source is a person between 18 and 65 years old who received the Ad26.COV2.S COVID-19 vaccine or a placebo. The CDR3 DNA sequence: TGTGCCAGCAGCCCTGGGACTAGCGGGAGAGGGTACGAGCAGTACTTC. It yields the protein CASSPGTSGRGYEQYF.